These 28 T cell receptor beta chains originate from one sample sequenced in a study of regulatory T cells in long-lasting Graves disease. Noted time point: newly diagnosed GD, antithyroid drugs for less than 3 months. Following extraction of RNA from PBMCs, that RNA was used to make the TCR library. Building the TCR beta libraries relied on iRepertoire HTBI primers, and CDR3 regions underwent Arm-PCR. One entry per CDR3 protein, called by TCRdb with MiXCR from the multiplex PCR reads. The data contain about 540,000 distinct CDR3 sequences, approximately 13% of them singletons. The same data also went into a second study, on T cells in Graves' hyperthyroidism and ophthalmopathy.

Here the sequenced sample was peripheral blood mononuclear cells (PBMCs), taken at new diagnosis, from a patient treated with antithyroid drugs. Every receptor here comes from a man aged 30 to 39 with Graves disease.

This clonotype was picked up many times. The genes are TRBV2 and TRBJ2-7; TRBD1 or TRBD2 may be the D gene (5 bases each). CDR3 length: 15 amino acids. V was shortened by 8 bases and J by 4 bases, with 21 bases between the two germline ends. Germline CDR1 SNHLY, CDR2 FYNNEI. CDR3 loop: CASQTQGPGVYEQYF. The CDR3 nucleotides are TGTGCCAGCCAAACTCAGGGACCTGGCGTTTACGAGCAGTACTTC.

This clonotype was found many times. The V and J genes are TRBV11-3 and TRBJ2-2; 9 nucleotides align to TRBD1. V shed 5 bases and J 2 bases; nucleotides not matched to a gene: 3. The CDR3 extends over 15 amino acids. Germline loops: CDR1 SGHNT, CDR2 YENEEA. The CDR3 loop is CASSNTGGNTGELFF. The CDR3 region has the DNA TGTGCCAGCAGCAATACAGGGGGCAACACCGGGGAGCTGTTTTTT.

This clonotype was seen repeatedly, ten times or more. V usage is TRBV12-3 or TRBV12-4 and J usage is TRBJ1-5; a weak D match, TRBD1 (5 bases). This CDR3 spans 14 amino acids. The V and J ends lost 8 bases and 3 bases respectively, with 14 bases between them. CDR3 in DNA: TGTGCCAGCCTACAGAGCAGGGACAATCAGCCCCAGCATTTT. It encodes CASLQSRDNQPQHF.

This clonotype occurred many times. The J gene is TRBJ2-3, the V gene TRBV12-3 or TRBV12-4, with 8 nucleotides matching TRBD2. The trim removed 6 bases at V and 3 bases at J, leaving 11 bases unmatched. This CDR3 region has 16 residues. CDR3 sequence (DNA): TGTGCCAGCAGCGGACTAGCCGACATAAGAACAGATACGCAGTATTTT. This codes for CASSGLADIRTDTQYF.

This clonotype was observed many times. The chain links TRBV2 to TRBJ2-3, with no clear D. The germline V gene encodes CDR1 SNHLY and CDR2 FYNNEI. CDR3 size: 15 residues. V was pared by 7 bases and J by 6 bases, with 20 bases between. This CDR3 is CASNQERSMADTQYF. The CDR3 DNA is TGTGCCAGCAATCAAGAGCGATCTATGGCTGATACGCAGTATTTT.

The sample holds many counts of this clonotype. The chain has TRBV6-1 and TRBJ2-3, with D perhaps matching TRBD1 (6 bases). V lost 6 bases and J lost 1, with 11 bases in between. Germline-derived CDR1 and CDR2 are MNHNS and SASEGT. The CDR3 runs to 14 residues. The CDR3 nucleotides are TGTGCCAGCAGACCCAGGGGAGGCACAGATACGCAGTATTTT. This translates into CASRPRGGTDTQYF.

There are many counts of this clonotype. The chain joins TRBV18 to TRBJ1-4; D remains unclear. The CDR3 covers 14 residues. Germline CDR1 KGHSH, CDR2 LQKENI. Deletions cut 3 bases from V and 0 bases from J, with 5 bases between. The CDR3 sequence: CASSPPATNEKLFF. DNA for the CDR3: TGTGCCAGCTCACCTCCTGCAACTAATGAAAAACTGTTTTTT.

As concerns this clonotype: Given the absence of the conserved phenylalanine or tryptophan at the CDR3 end, a read error is likely. In nucleotides, the CDR3 is TGTGCCAGCAGACGCGGACAGACCTACGAGCAGTACCTC. Residues: CASRRGQTYEQYL. This chain uses TRBV12-3 or TRBV12-4 with TRBJ2-7, with D possibly being TRBD1 (6 bases). The V end lost 6 bases, the J end lost 2 bases, and 11 bases lay between the germline ends. The CDR3 spans 13 residues.

On this clonotype: A much larger clone lies a single base off, so this may be a read error. V usage is TRBV7-2 and J usage is TRBJ2-5, with TRBD2 identical over 7 bases. CDR3 length equals 14 residues. Germline V gene sequence: CDR1 SGHTA, CDR2 FQGNSA. CDR3 nucleotide sequence: TGTGCCAGCGGCCCTTTCGGGGGGAAAGAGGCCCAGTACTTC. Protein sequence: CASGPFGGKEAQYF.

The rearrangement joins TRBV20-1 to TRBJ2-4; the D is unclear. V was clipped by 6 bases and J by 4 bases, with 16 bases between them. Per the germline V gene, CDR1 is DFQATT and CDR2 is SNEGSKA (reference sequence). The CDR3 sequence is 14 residues long. CDR3 coding DNA: TGCAGTGCCCCTCCTCCAGCCAAGAAAAACATTCAGTACTTC. Protein sequence: CSAPPPAKKNIQYF.

As regards this clonotype: This may be a read error, as it is one base from a much larger clone. As DNA, the CDR3 is TGTGCCAGCAGTGTGAGGACAGGGGGCAATCAGCCCCACCATTTT. Translated: CASSVRTGGNQPHHF. V is TRBV6-1 and J is TRBJ1-5, with 11 bases aligning to TRBD1. Germline lookup yields CDR1 MNHNS and CDR2 SASEGT. The CDR3 loop spans 15 amino acids.

This clonotype came up many times. V is TRBV20-1 and J is TRBJ2-5, with TRBD2 as a possible D gene (7 bases). With 1 base removed from V and 3 bases from J, the gap between germline ends came to 12 bases. The germline gives CDR1 DFQATT, CDR2 SNEGSKA (reference sequence). The CDR3 has 14 amino acids. The CDR3 DNA reads TGCAGTGCTAGAGGGGGGCTAGCGGAAGAGACCCAGTACTTC. Its protein product is CSARGGLAEETQYF.

Only a few counts were recorded for this clonotype. The chain joins TRBV5-1 to TRBJ2-6; D is unresolved. In germline, CDR1 is SGHRS, CDR2 YFSETQ. The length of the CDR3 is 17 residues. V dropped 4 bases and J dropped 0 bases, with 14 bases sitting between them. The CDR3 reads CASSLTPTYSGANVLTF. CDR3 sequence (DNA): TGCGCCAGCAGCCTAACCCCGACCTACTCTGGGGCCAACGTCCTGACTTTC.

This clonotype was detected only a few times. The chain recombines TRBV30 with TRBJ2-1, with 9 positions matching TRBD2. Germline values: CDR1 GTSNPN, CDR2 SVGIG (reference sequence). With V trimmed by 8 bases and J by 8 bases, 13 bases remained unmatched. The CDR3 spans 14 residues. The CDR3 coding sequence is TGTGCCGCCCTAACTAGCGGGTTTTCGGATGAGCAGTTCTTC. It is translated as CAALTSGFSDEQFF.

This clonotype was detected many times. V usage is TRBV7-9 and J usage is TRBJ2-3; no definite D call. Germline V gene sequence: CDR1 SEHNR, CDR2 FQNEAQ (reference sequence). The CDR3 totals 17 residues. V was clipped by 4 bases and J by 3 bases, with 20 bases between them. The CDR3 DNA sequence: TGTGCCAGCAGCTATCCTCCCTTGGCGTCCAGTACAGATACGCAGTATTTT. The encoded protein is CASSYPPLASSTDTQYF.

This clonotype was seen at least ten times. J is TRBJ2-5 and V is TRBV28, with D possibly being TRBD2 (5 bases). Per germline, CDR1 MDHEN and CDR2 SYDVKM. The CDR3 runs to 14 residues. V dropped 10 bases and J dropped 0 bases, with 15 bases sitting between them. CDR3 sequence: CAIYSWEYQETQYF. The DNA for the CDR3 is TGTGCCATCTATTCGTGGGAGTACCAAGAGACCCAGTACTTC.

In its sample, this clonotype was seen many times. The CDR3 region has the DNA TGTGCCAGCAGTTTAAGTCTAGCGGGAGGATACGAGCAGTACTTC. It specifies CASSLSLAGGYEQYF. The rearrangement uses TRBV28 and TRBJ2-7; 11 bases line up with TRBD2. Germline loops: CDR1 MDHEN, CDR2 SYDVKM. V lost 2 bases and J lost 4; bases outside the gene matches: 4. CDR3 length: 15 residues.

V usage is TRBV10-3 and J usage is TRBJ2-1, with 9 bases aligning to TRBD2. Germline CDR1 and CDR2: ENHRY and SYGVKD. Trimming cost V 10 bases and J 8 bases; bases outside gene matches: 6. CDR3 length equals 12 residues. The CDR3 loop reads CARAGGGDEQFF. The CDR3 DNA follows: TGTGCCAGAGCGGGAGGAGGCGATGAGCAGTTCTTC.

This clonotype has at least ten counts. This rearrangement joins TRBV28 to TRBJ2-7, with 7 bases fitting TRBD2. This CDR3 comprises 15 residues. The germline V gene encodes CDR1 MDHEN and CDR2 SYDVKM. The V and J ends lost 3 bases and 3 bases, in that order; junction bases with no gene match: 8. The CDR3 loop is CASSFSREVGYEQYF. CDR3 DNA: TGTGCCAGCAGTTTCTCCCGGGAGGTGGGCTACGAGCAGTACTTC.

A note on this clonotype: Only one base separates this from a far larger clonotype, so it likely reflects a read error. J is TRBJ2-7 and V is TRBV18; 8 nucleotides match TRBD2. The CDR3 is 14 amino acids. Looked up from germline, CDR1 is KGHSH and CDR2 is LQKENI. For the CDR3, the DNA is TGTGTCAGCTCACCGGCGGGAGGATCCTACGAGCAGTACTTC. Protein: CVSSPAGGSYEQYF.

Comment on this clonotype: A much larger clone lies one base from this, so it may be a read error. The rearrangement uses TRBV9 and TRBJ2-3; D gene unclear. Germline lookup yields CDR1 SGDLS and CDR2 YYNGEE. The CDR3 covers 13 residues. V lost 5 bases and J lost 4, with 11 bases in between. For the CDR3, the DNA is TGTGCCAGCAGTCCTTTAGAAGCAGATACGCAGTATTTT. It is translated as CASSPLEADTQYF.

This clonotype came up many times. The rearrangement uses TRBV7-2 and TRBJ1-5, with TRBD1 matching 9 bases. CDR1 is SGHTA, CDR2 FQGNSA, per germline. The CDR3 sequence is 15 residues long. V lost 1 base to trimming and J lost 6 bases; unmatched junction nucleotides: 4. CDR3 in DNA: TGTGCCAGCAGCTTAGGTGGGACAGGGCCTCAGCCCCAGCATTTT. It codes for CASSLGGTGPQPQHF.

For this clonotype: The junction and the germline gene differ at one end; a read error may be behind it. The chain joins TRBV12-5 to TRBJ2-7; D might be TRBD2 (6 bases). Germline CDR1 is LGHNT and CDR2 is FRNRAP. This CDR3 has 15 residues. The CDR3: CASGLAGTPIGERYF. The CDR3 DNA reads as TGTGCTAGTGGTTTGGCCGGGACTCCGATTGGAGAGCGGTACTTC.

This clonotype has a handful of counts. CDR3 in DNA: TGTGCCTGGAGGGAGGGGACAGGGGAAAGGCAGCCCCAGCATTTT. Its translation is CAWREGTGERQPQHF. V usage is TRBV30 and J usage is TRBJ1-5; the match to TRBD1 covers 10 bases. The CDR3 extends over 15 amino acids. After removal of 3 bases from V and 7 bases from J, the junction contained 9 bases not matched to a gene. The germline V gene encodes CDR1 GTSNPN and CDR2 SVGIG (reference sequence).

This clonotype was counted many times. J is TRBJ2-1 and V is TRBV20-1; the match to TRBD2 covers 10 bases. This CDR3 has 13 amino acids. Trimming removed 6 bases from V and 4 bases from J; junction bases left unmatched: 3. Germline CDR1 DFQATT, CDR2 SNEGSKA (reference sequence). The CDR3 nucleotides are TGCAGTGCCCGGACTAGCGGATACAATGAGCAGTTCTTC. Translated: CSARTSGYNEQFF.

About this clonotype itself: A far more abundant clone sits one base away, making this likely a read error. V and J are TRBV6-1 and TRBJ2-3; tentatively, D is TRBD1 (5 bases). The CDR3 covers 15 residues. Germline V CDR1 and CDR2: MNHNS, SASEGT. Between the trimmed V and J ends, which lost 4 bases and 4 bases, there was a span of 15 bases. The CDR3 DNA follows: TGTGCCAGCAGTGCGTCCAGGGCGCGTGCAGATACGCAGTATTTT. The encoded protein is CASSASRARADTQYF.

This clonotype occurred a few times. V is TRBV20-1 and J is TRBJ2-7; 12 positions agree with TRBD2. The CDR3 is made up of 17 amino acids. The ends lost 6 bases at V and 6 bases at J; junction bases unmatched: 18. Germline V gives CDR1 DFQATT, CDR2 SNEGSKA (reference sequence). This CDR3 is CSALGLAGPTPSGEQYF. The DNA of the CDR3 is TGCAGTGCCCTGGGACTAGCGGGCCCGACCCCCTCCGGCGAGCAGTACTTC.

Ten or more counts support this clonotype. The genes are TRBV12-3 or TRBV12-4 and TRBJ2-1, with D tentatively TRBD1 or TRBD2 (5 bases each). The CDR3 spans 16 residues. Trimming left V 2 bases short and J 3 bases short, with 14 bases between. The CDR3 nucleotides read TGTGCCAGCAGTTTAAATTGGGGGAGCGGCTACAATGAGCAGTTCTTC. This translates into CASSLNWGSGYNEQFF.